These T cell receptor beta chains were read from a single sample in a study of blood T cell repertoires in COVID-19. The method was immunoSEQ multiplex PCR; TCRdb's version includes in-frame clones alone and lacks a portion of them. The repertoire holds about 100,000 clones, with 70% to 90% as singletons. Sequenced sample: peripheral blood. The origin of the receptors is a man aged 50-59 years with active COVID-19. CDR3s include the opening cysteine and the closing phenylalanine or tryptophan. Each record gives: D gene, J gene, clone size, V gene, CDR3 protein, CDR3 DNA. The D gene is left open where the match is weak. Clone size, where shown, is once, few, many, or a class for clones that have expanded.

- | TRBJ1-6 | - | TRBV4-3 | CASSQASDLPNSPLHF | TGCGCCAGCAGCCAGGCCAGCGACCTACCGAATTCACCCCTCCACTTT
TRBD1 | TRBJ1-2 | - | TRBV13 | CASRGDRSYGYTF | TGTGCCAGCAGGGGGGACAGAAGCTATGGCTACACCTTC
TRBD2 | TRBJ2-3 | - | TRBV7-2 | CASSLVVGGSTDTQYF | TGTGCCAGCAGCTTAGTTGTGGGGGGGAGCACAGATACGCAGTATTTT
TRBD1 | TRBJ2-2 | - | TRBV18 | CASSYGQGSAGELFF | TGTGCCAGCTCTTATGGACAGGGAAGCGCCGGGGAGCTGTTTTTT
TRBD2 | TRBJ2-1 | - | TRBV18 | CASSPGGINEQFF | TGTGCCAGCTCACCGGGAGGGATCAATGAGCAGTTCTTC
TRBD1 | TRBJ2-7 | - | TRBV10-3 | CASRTGTHEQYF | TGTGCCTCCCGGACAGGCACCCACGAGCAGTACTTC
- | TRBJ1-3 | - | TRBV11-1 | CASEHLGDSGNTIYF | TGTGCCAGCGAGCATCTCGGTGACTCTGGAAACACCATATATTTT
TRBD2 | TRBJ2-3 | few | TRBV19 | CASERSGGAFSTTQYF | TGTGCCAGTGAAAGAAGCGGGGGGGCCTTTTCAACTACGCAGTATTTT
TRBD2 | TRBJ2-3 | - | TRBV10-3 | CAIQPAGGWSDTQYF | TGTGCCATCCAACCCGCGGGGGGCTGGTCAGATACGCAGTATTTT
TRBD2 | TRBJ2-3 | - | TRBV7-3 | CASSLAGLAGAVDTQYF | TGTGCCAGCAGCTTAGCAGGGCTAGCGGGGGCGGTAGATACGCAGTATTTT
- | TRBJ1-6 | - | TRBV5-1 | CASSLAGGAYSPLHF | TGCGCCAGCAGCTTGGCGGGGGGCGCTTATTCACCCCTCCACTTT
- | TRBJ1-6 | - | TRBV5-1 | CASSLGQNSPLHF | TGCGCCAGCAGCTTGGGGCAGAATTCACCCCTCCACTTT
TRBD1 | TRBJ1-4 | - | TRBV12-5 | CASGFGLDREVEKLFF | TGTGCTAGTGGTTTTGGTTTAGACAGGGAAGTTGAAAAACTGTTTTTT
TRBD1 | TRBJ2-2 | - | TRBV7-8 | CASSPRDRGGGGTNTGELFF | TGTGCCAGCAGTCCCCGGGACAGGGGTGGCGGGGGTACGAACACCGGGGAGCTGTTTTTT
TRBD2 | TRBJ2-6 | - | TRBV2 | CASSGDSGANVLTF | TGTGCTAGCAGCGGGGATTCTGGGGCCAACGTCCTGACTTTC
TRBD1 | TRBJ1-1 | - | TRBV5-4 | CASSITGDTEAFF | TGTGCCAGCAGCATAACAGGGGACACTGAAGCTTTCTTT
TRBD2 | TRBJ2-3 | - | TRBV30 | CAWSYSGGSYTQYF | TGTGCCTGGAGTTACAGCGGGGGCTCGTATACGCAGTATTTT
- | TRBJ2-3 | - | TRBV13 | CASRMGAEYTQYF | TGTGCCAGCAGGATGGGGGCGGAATATACGCAGTATTTT
TRBD2 | TRBJ2-5 | - | TRBV6-5 | CASSPRSGGAQYF | TGTGCCAGCAGTCCCCGCAGCGGGGGGGCCCAGTACTTC
- | TRBJ1-6 | few | TRBV6-5 | CASSTLGTGNSPLHF | TGTGCCAGCAGTACCCTCGGGACTGGGAATTCACCCCTCCACTTT
- | TRBJ1-1 | - | TRBV5-4 | CASSLVNTEAFF | TGTGCCAGCAGCCTAGTGAACACTGAAGCTTTCTTT
- | TRBJ2-3 | - | TRBV23-1 | CASSEVTGHHQSQYF | TGCGCCAGCAGTGAAGTAACGGGACACCACCAGTCGCAGTATTTT
TRBD1 | TRBJ2-3 | - | TRBV6-5 | CASSYRQGARDTQYF | TGTGCCAGCAGTTATCGGCAGGGGGCGCGCGATACGCAGTATTTT
- | TRBJ2-7 | few | TRBV27 | CASSPRRGGNEQYF | TGTGCCAGCAGTCCAAGGAGGGGCGGGAACGAGCAGTACTTC
- | TRBJ1-2 | - | TRBV2 | CASSLHGPGYTF | TGTGCCAGCAGTTTACATGGGCCTGGCTACACCTTC
TRBD2 | TRBJ2-1 | - | TRBV7-9 | CASSLGASGGFNEQFF | TGTGCCAGCAGCTTAGGGGCGAGCGGGGGCTTCAATGAGCAGTTCTTC